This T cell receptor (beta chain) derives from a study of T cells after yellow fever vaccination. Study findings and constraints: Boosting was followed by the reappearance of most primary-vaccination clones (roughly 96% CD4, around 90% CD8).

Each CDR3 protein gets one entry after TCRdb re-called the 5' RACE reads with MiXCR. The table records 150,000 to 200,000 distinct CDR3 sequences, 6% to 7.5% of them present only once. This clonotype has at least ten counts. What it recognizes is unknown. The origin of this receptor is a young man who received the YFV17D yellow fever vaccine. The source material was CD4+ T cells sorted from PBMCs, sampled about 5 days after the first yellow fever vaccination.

For the CDR3, the DNA is TGTGCCAGCAGTTTACTCGGCCCGAACTATGGCTACACCTTC. It is translated as CASSLLGPNYGYTF. The J gene is TRBJ1-2, the V gene TRBV12-3 or TRBV12-4; D ambiguous. V was trimmed by 2 bases and J by 2 bases, leaving 9 bases between them. The CDR3 totals 14 residues.